Presented here are 10 T cell receptor beta chains from one specimen sequenced in a study of blood T cell repertoires in COVID-19 (dated by TCRdb to 2020 to 2022). The method behind the library was the immunoSEQ multiplex PCR assay. The table was pulled from immuneACCESS by TCRdb, which kept in-frame rearrangements only. Such tables lose some clones; where checked, under half of the loss comes from unresolved V genes, and the rest has no known cause. Across this sample there are a few hundred thousand clones, with about nine tenths seen only once. In total, the top ten clones hold around 6.8% of the sample. Sequencing was performed on peripheral blood. Every receptor here comes from a woman in her thirties with COVID-19, enrolled during active disease.

This clone was counted between two and nine times. The V gene is TRBV7-2, the J gene TRBJ1-6, with 7 bases that match TRBD1. Germline loops: CDR1 SGHTA, CDR2 FQGNSA. The trim removed 9 bases at V and 7 bases at J, leaving 9 bases unmatched. The CDR3 extends over 14 amino acids. The CDR3: CARPQGSGNSPLHF. CDR3 DNA: TGTGCCAGACCACAGGGGTCTGGGAATTCACCCCTCCACTTT.

The chain links TRBV7-2 to TRBJ2-1; 8 nucleotides agree with TRBD2. The CDR3 has 15 amino acids. V lost 0 bases to trimming and J lost 2 bases; unmatched junction nucleotides: 0. Germline V CDR1 and CDR2: SGHTA, FQGNSA. In DNA, the CDR3 is TGTGCCAGCAGCTTAGCTAGCGGGACCTACAATGAGCAGTTCTTC. It codes for CASSLASGTYNEQFF. The whole variable domain, filled in from reference TRBV7-2 and TRBJ2-1, reads GAGVSQSPSNKVTEKGKDVELRCDPISGHTALYWYRQSLGQGLEFLIYFQGNSAPDKSGLPSDRFSAERTGGSVSTLTIQRTQQEDSAVYLCASSLASGTYNEQFFGPGTRLTVL.

The chain couples TRBV6-5 to TRBJ2-2; TRBD2 matches at 7 bases. Germline-derived CDR1 and CDR2 are MNHEY and SVGAGI. The CDR3 is 14 residues long. Germline trimming cut 4 bases from V and 1 base from J; bases unmatched to any gene: 0. This CDR3 is CASSSSGNTGELFF. The DNA for the CDR3 is TGTGCCAGCAGTTCTAGCGGGAACACCGGGGAGCTGTTTTTT.

This sequence joins TRBV2 and TRBJ1-5; 7 bases match TRBD1. This CDR3 region has 15 residues. The V gene's germline CDR1 is SNHLY and CDR2 FYNNEI. V lost 6 bases, J lost 0 bases, and 5 bases stayed unmatched. CDR3 sequence reads: CASREDRYSNQPQHF. As DNA, the CDR3 is TGTGCCAGCAGAGAGGACAGGTATAGCAATCAGCCCCAGCATTTT. The full variable domain, in which reference TRBV2 and TRBJ1-5 provide the parts outside the CDR3, is EPEVTQTPSHQVTQMGQEVILRCVPISNHLYFYWYRQILGQKVEFLVSFYNNEISEKSEIFDDQFSVERPDGSNFTLKIRSTKLEDSAMYFCASREDRYSNQPQHFGDGTRLSIL.

The chain carries TRBV2 and TRBJ1-5; perhaps TRBD1 as D (6 bases). Germline V gene data show CDR1 as SNHLY and CDR2 as FYNNEI. V gave up 8 bases and J gave up 3 bases, with 11 bases separating them. CDR3 size: 13 residues. The chain's CDR3 is CASGNRVNQPQHF. The CDR3 DNA reads TGTGCCAGCGGGAACAGGGTCAATCAGCCCCAGCATTTT.

The chain joins TRBV2 to TRBJ2-5; D is possibly TRBD2 (6 bases). Deletions cut 8 bases from V and 5 bases from J, with 21 bases between. Germline-derived CDR1 and CDR2 are SNHLY and FYNNEI. The CDR3 totals 15 residues. The CDR3, as DNA: TGTGCCAGCCTAGGGGACGGACTATTAGTTGAGACCCAGTACTTC. It encodes CASLGDGLLVETQYF.

This clone was observed a single time. This sequence joins TRBV4-3 and TRBJ1-4; no firm D call. Germline V gene sequence: CDR1 LGHNA, CDR2 YSLEER. The V gene lost 4 bases and the J gene lost 5 bases, with 8 bases spanning the gap. The CDR3 is 13 amino acids. CDR3 protein: CASSRVENEKLFF. As DNA, the CDR3 is TGCGCCAGCAGCCGAGTCGAAAATGAAAAACTGTTTTTT.

CDR3 in amino acids: CASSFGAGAYEQYF. Here the CDR3 DNA reads TGTGCCAGCAGCTTTGGGGCCGGCGCCTACGAGCAGTACTTC. The chain joins TRBV13 to TRBJ2-7; tentative D call: TRBD1 (5 bases). CDR1 and CDR2 from the germline V gene are PRHDT and FYEKMQ (reference sequence). Trimming removed 3 bases from V and 2 bases from J, with 11 bases in between. This CDR3 contains 14 residues.

This chain connects TRBV27 to TRBJ2-4, with a possible D match to TRBD1 (6 bases). V shed 1 base and J shed 5 bases, with 15 bases lying between them. Looked up from germline, CDR1 is MNHEY and CDR2 is SMNVEV (reference sequence). CDR3 length: 16 amino acids. The CDR3 protein is CASSLLSQGTENIQYF. As DNA, the CDR3 is TGTGCCAGCAGTTTATTATCCCAGGGGACGGAAAACATTCAGTACTTC.

Details on this clone: Additional DNA sequences in this sample encode the identical CDR3. This chain links TRBV7-2 with TRBJ1-2, with 8 bases lining up with TRBD1. V trimming: 0 bases; J trimming: 3 bases; junction bases outside the gene matches: 3. Germline V gene lookup returns CDR1 SGHTA and CDR2 FQGNSA. The CDR3 is made up of 15 amino acids. CDR3: CASSLAPGGDYGYTF. DNA of the CDR3: TGTGCCAGCAGCTTAGCCCCAGGGGGCGACTATGGCTACACCTTC.